This T cell receptor beta chain comes out of a study of blood T cell repertoires in COVID-19. Across the whole study: The analysed material was cDNA or gDNA that came from T cells, B-cell-depleted T cells, or PBMCs.

V was pared by 6 bases and J by 6 bases, with 13 bases between. The CDR3 runs 12 residues. Germline CDR1 and CDR2: GTSNPN and SVGIG (reference sequence). Seattle patient enrollment occurred during active infection, with longitudinal follow-up thereafter. As processed by the authors: Quantification of nucleated cells was approximated via reference gene primer amplification. The repertoire was sequenced with immunoSEQ multiplex PCR; TCRdb's copy has only in-frame clones and lacks some. Clone size and V and J calls were adopted from that table, with D and trimming inferred from the DNA. The sample lists 50,000 to 60,000 clones, around 81% seen once, with over 20% in the top ten.

The receptor comes from an elderly woman with COVID-19, enrolled during active disease. The sample consisted of peripheral blood. V is TRBV30 and J is TRBJ2-3; the D is unclear. CDR3 region: CACSLLADTQYF. In DNA form, the CDR3 reads TGTGCCTGTAGCCTACTGGCTGATACGCAGTATTTT.